The 12 T cell receptor beta chains below all came from one sample that was sequenced in a study of T cell responses to AZD1222 COVID-19 vaccine. Clones were sequenced by immunoSEQ multiplex PCR, and TCRdb holds only the in-frame ones, with some missing. The table shows about 150,000 clones, with roughly 90% occurring only once. The sequencing here drew on peripheral blood, taken on day 0 of AZD1222 vaccination. These TCRs come from an adult in good health.

The chain's CDR3 is CASSLAWGAPSEQYF. CDR3 sequence (DNA): TGTGCCAGCAGCTTGGCTTGGGGGGCGCCGAGCGAGCAGTACTTC. The chain combines TRBV5-6 with TRBJ2-7; D tentatively fits TRBD1 or TRBD2 (6 bases each). Germline V gene lookup returns CDR1 SGHDT and CDR2 YYEEEE. Trimming removed 0 bases at V and 6 bases at J, with 16 bases between. The CDR3 spans 15 residues.

The CDR3 nucleotides are TGCAGCGTTCGGACAGGGGGAGACGAGCAGTACTTC. Its translation: CSVRTGGDEQYF. The chain is built from TRBV29-1 and TRBJ2-7; TRBD1 matches 10 bases. V shed 5 bases and J 5 bases; nucleotides not matched to a gene: 3. The germline V gene has CDR1 SQVTM and CDR2 ANQGSEA. This CDR3 is 12 amino acids long.

V usage is TRBV9 and J usage is TRBJ2-4; the D call may be TRBD1 or TRBD2 (5 bases each). The CDR3 sequence is 19 residues long. Germline V gives CDR1 SGDLS, CDR2 YYNGEE. V was shortened by 6 bases and J by 0 bases, with 25 bases between the two germline ends. The CDR3 region is CASNLVGPPSQIAKNIQYF. In nucleotides, the CDR3 is TGTGCCAGCAACCTAGTGGGACCGCCGAGCCAGATAGCCAAAAACATTCAGTACTTC.

The CDR3 loop reads CASSFAMGQHTDTQYF. The CDR3 region has the DNA TGTGCCAGCAGCTTCGCAATGGGACAGCACACAGATACGCAGTATTTT. The genes are TRBV11-2 and TRBJ2-3; 7 bases fit TRBD1. Germline V gene sequence: CDR1 SGHAT, CDR2 FQNNGV. Trimming at V came to 3 bases and at J to 2 bases, leaving 8 bases not matched to a gene. The CDR3 has 16 amino acids.

The chain couples TRBV5-6 to TRBJ1-6; D ambiguous. This CDR3 contains 13 residues. Between the trimmed V and J ends, which lost 3 bases and 8 bases, there was a span of 9 bases. The V gene's germline CDR1 is SGHDT and CDR2 YYEEEE. Written as DNA, the CDR3 is TGTGCCAGCAGCTGGGCCCGGGATTCACCCCTCCACTTT. Protein: CASSWARDSPLHF.

The V gene is TRBV11-2, the J gene TRBJ1-1; TRBD1 matches at 7 bases. Looked up from germline, CDR1 is SGHAT and CDR2 is FQNNGV. V lost 2 bases to trimming and J lost 7 bases; unmatched junction nucleotides: 10. The CDR3 is 15 residues long. The CDR3 protein is CASSLTTGRGVEAFF. Written as DNA, the CDR3 is TGTGCCAGCAGCTTAACGACAGGGCGCGGAGTTGAAGCTTTCTTT.

This chain connects TRBV15 to TRBJ2-7; D is perhaps TRBD2 (5 bases). Germline loops: CDR1 LNHNV, CDR2 YYDKDF (reference sequence). Between the trimmed V and J ends, which lost 0 bases and 3 bases, there was a span of 9 bases. The CDR3 runs 14 residues. The CDR3 DNA sequence: TGTGCCACCAGCAGAGATAGCGCTAGCTACGAGCAGTACTTC. It specifies CATSRDSASYEQYF.

This chain connects TRBV27 to TRBJ2-7; 10 bases agree with TRBD2. V trimming: 4 bases; J trimming: 3 bases; junction bases outside the gene matches: 12. Germline-derived CDR1 and CDR2 are MNHEY and SMNVEV (reference sequence). The CDR3 has 17 amino acids. In DNA, the CDR3 is TGTGCCAGCAGTTGGGGTCCTGGACTAGCGGAGCTCTACGAGCAGTACTTC. Protein sequence: CASSWGPGLAELYEQYF.

The chain is built from TRBV28 and TRBJ1-1, with 8 bases lining up with TRBD1. V gave up 8 bases and J gave up 1 base; unmatched junction bases: 3. The CDR3 extends over 13 amino acids. The germline gives CDR1 MDHEN, CDR2 SYDVKM. The CDR3 protein is CASVGQANTEAFF. The CDR3 DNA sequence: TGTGCCAGCGTGGGACAGGCGAACACTGAAGCTTTCTTT.

This chain links TRBV2 with TRBJ2-3; D gene unclear. CDR1 and CDR2 (germline): SNHLY, FYNNEI. Trimming took off 4 bases at V and 0 bases at J, with 2 bases between the two ends. The CDR3 is made up of 12 amino acids. CDR3 DNA: TGTGCCAGCAGTGCGAGCACAGATACGCAGTATTTT. Its protein product is CASSASTDTQYF.

This clone was detected only once. V is TRBV3-1 (or the pseudogene TRBV3-2) and J is TRBJ1-2; D gene uncertain. This CDR3 is 13 amino acids long. V dropped 3 bases and J dropped 4 bases, with 9 bases sitting between them. In germline, CDR1 is LGHDT, CDR2 YNNKEL (reference sequence). The CDR3 coding sequence is TGTGCCAGCAGCCATGTCAGTGCCTATGGCTACACCTTC. Translated: CASSHVSAYGYTF.

The CDR3 reads CASSYFGGGEQYF. Here the CDR3 DNA reads TGTGCCAGCAGTTACTTTGGCGGGGGCGAGCAGTACTTC. The chain is built from TRBV6-2 or TRBV6-3 and TRBJ2-7, with TRBD2 identical over 7 bases. The CDR3 is 13 amino acids. The J segment lost 6 bases and the V segment lost 1 base, leaving 3 bases of the junction unmatched. CDR1 is MNHEY, CDR2 SVGEGT, per germline.